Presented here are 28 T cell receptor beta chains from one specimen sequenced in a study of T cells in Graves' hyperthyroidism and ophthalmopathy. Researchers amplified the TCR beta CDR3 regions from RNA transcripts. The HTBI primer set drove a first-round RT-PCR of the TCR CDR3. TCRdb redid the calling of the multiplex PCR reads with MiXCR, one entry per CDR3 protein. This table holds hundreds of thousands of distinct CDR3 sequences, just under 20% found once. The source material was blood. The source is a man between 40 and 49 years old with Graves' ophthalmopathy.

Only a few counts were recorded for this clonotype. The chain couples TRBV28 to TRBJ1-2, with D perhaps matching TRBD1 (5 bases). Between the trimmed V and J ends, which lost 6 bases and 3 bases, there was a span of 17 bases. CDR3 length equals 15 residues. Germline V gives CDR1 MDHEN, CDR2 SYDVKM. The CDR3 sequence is CASRAVGAGDYGYTF. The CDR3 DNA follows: TGTGCCAGCAGGGCCGTGGGTGCGGGGGACTATGGCTACACCTTC.

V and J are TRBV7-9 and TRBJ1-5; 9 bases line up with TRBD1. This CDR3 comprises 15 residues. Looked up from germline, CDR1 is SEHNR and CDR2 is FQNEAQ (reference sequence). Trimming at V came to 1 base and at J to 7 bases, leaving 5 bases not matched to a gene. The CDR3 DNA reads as TGTGCCAGCAGCTTAGGGGGACAGGGTATACAGCCCCAGCATTTT. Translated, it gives CASSLGGQGIQPQHF.

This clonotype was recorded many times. The CDR3 DNA reads as TGTGCCAGCAGCAAAACTAGCGGGCATCAAGAGACCCAGTACTTC. This sequence encodes CASSKTSGHQETQYF. The chain joins TRBV7-2 to TRBJ2-5, with 9 bases that match TRBD2. CDR1 SGHTA and CDR2 FQGNSA come from the germline V gene. The CDR3 sequence is 15 residues long. V was clipped by 5 bases and J by 2 bases; unmatched bases: 6. Complete variable domain (other parts from reference TRBV7-2 and TRBJ2-5): GAGVSQSPSNKVTEKGKDVELRCDPISGHTALYWYRQSLGQGLEFLIYFQGNSAPDKSGLPSDRFSAERTGGSVSTLTIQRTQQEDSAVYLCASSKTSGHQETQYFGPGTRLLVL.

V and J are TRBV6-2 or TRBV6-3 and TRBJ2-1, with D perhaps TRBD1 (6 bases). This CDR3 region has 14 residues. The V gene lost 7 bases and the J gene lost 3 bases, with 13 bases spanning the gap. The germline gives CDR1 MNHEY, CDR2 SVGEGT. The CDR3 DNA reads TGTGCCAGCAATTCAGGGGTCTTCTACAATGAGCAGTTCTTC. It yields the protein CASNSGVFYNEQFF.

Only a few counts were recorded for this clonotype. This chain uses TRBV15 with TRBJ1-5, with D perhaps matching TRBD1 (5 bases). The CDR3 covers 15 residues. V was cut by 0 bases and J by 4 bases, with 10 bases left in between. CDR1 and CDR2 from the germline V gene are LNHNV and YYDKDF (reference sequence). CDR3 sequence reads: CATSRDYRGNQPQHF. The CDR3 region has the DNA TGTGCCACCAGCAGAGATTATAGGGGAAATCAGCCCCAGCATTTT.

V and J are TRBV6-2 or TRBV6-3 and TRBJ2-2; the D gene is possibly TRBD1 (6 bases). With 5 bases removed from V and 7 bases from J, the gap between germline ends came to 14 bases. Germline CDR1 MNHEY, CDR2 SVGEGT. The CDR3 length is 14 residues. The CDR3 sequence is CASSNRDDGGELFF. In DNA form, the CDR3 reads TGTGCCAGCAGTAACAGGGATGACGGCGGGGAGCTGTTTTTT.

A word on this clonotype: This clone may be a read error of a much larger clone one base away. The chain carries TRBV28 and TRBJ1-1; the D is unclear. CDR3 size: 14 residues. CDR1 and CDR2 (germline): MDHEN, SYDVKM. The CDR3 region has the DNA TGTGCCGGCAGTTTACTCGACACGTACACTGAAGCTTTCTTT. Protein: CAGSLLDTYTEAFF.

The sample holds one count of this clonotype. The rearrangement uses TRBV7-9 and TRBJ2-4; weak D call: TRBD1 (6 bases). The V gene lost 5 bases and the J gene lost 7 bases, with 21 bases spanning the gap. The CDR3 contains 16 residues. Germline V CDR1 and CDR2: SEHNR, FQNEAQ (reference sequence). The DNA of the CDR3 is TGTGCCAGCAGCGAAAGGGGTGGGGGCGCCCGTAACATTCAGTACTTC. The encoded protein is CASSERGGGARNIQYF. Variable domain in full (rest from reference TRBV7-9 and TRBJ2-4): DTGVSQNPRHKITKRGQNVTFRCDPISEHNRLYWYRQTLGQGPEFLTYFQNEAQLEKSRLLSDRFSAERPKGSFSTLEIQRTEQGDSAMYLCASSERGGGARNIQYFGAGTRLSVL.

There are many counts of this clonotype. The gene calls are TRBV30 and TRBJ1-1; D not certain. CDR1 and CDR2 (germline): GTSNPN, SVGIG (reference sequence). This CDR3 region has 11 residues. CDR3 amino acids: CGGLRNTEAFF. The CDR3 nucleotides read TGTGGCGGGCTGCGGAACACTGAAGCTTTCTTT. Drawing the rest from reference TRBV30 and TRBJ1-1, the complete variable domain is SQTIHQWPATLVQPVGSPLSLECTVEGTSNPNLYWYRQAAGRGLQLLFYSVGIGQISSEVPQNLSASRPQDRQFILSSKKLLLSDSGFYLCGGLRNTEAFFGQGTRLTVV.

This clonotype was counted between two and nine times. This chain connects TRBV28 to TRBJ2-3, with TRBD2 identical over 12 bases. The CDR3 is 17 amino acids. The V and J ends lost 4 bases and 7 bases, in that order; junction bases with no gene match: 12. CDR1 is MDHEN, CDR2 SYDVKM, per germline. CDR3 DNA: TGTGCCAGCAGTTCAATTCGCCTAGCGGGAGGGCCAAATACGCAGTATTTT. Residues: CASSSIRLAGGPNTQYF. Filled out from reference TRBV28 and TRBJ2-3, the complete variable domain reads DVKVTQSSRYLVKRTGEKVFLECVQDMDHENMFWYRQDPGLGLRLIYFSYDVKMKEKGDIPEGYSVSREKKERFSLILESASTNQTSMYLCASSSIRLAGGPNTQYFGPGTRLTVL.

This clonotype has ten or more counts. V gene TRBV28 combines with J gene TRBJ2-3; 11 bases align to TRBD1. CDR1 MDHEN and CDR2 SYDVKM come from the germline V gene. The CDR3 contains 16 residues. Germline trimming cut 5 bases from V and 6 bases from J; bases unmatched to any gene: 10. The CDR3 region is CASSAGTGGFGDTQYF. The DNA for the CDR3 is TGTGCCAGCAGTGCCGGGACAGGGGGATTTGGGGATACGCAGTATTTT.

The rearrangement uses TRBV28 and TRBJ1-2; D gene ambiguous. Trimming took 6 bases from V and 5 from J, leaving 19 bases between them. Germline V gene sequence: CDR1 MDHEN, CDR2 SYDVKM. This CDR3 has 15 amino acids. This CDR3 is CASSLNSQTVYGYTF. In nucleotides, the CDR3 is TGTGCCAGCAGCTTGAATAGCCAGACGGTTTATGGCTACACCTTC.

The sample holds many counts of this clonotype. CDR3 protein: CASTAVDTATNEKLFF. In nucleotides, the CDR3 is TGTGCCAGCACCGCAGTGGACACTGCAACTAATGAAAAACTGTTTTTT. This rearrangement joins TRBV6-2 or TRBV6-3 to TRBJ1-4; TRBD1 might be the D (5 bases). The CDR3 has 16 residues. The germline V and J ends were trimmed by 7 bases and 0 bases, with 15 bases remaining between them. Germline assignment: CDR1 MNHEY and CDR2 SVGEGT.

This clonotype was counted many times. The CDR3 sequence is CASSSDRKETQYF. The CDR3 nucleotides read TGTGCCAGCAGCTCGGACAGGAAGGAGACCCAGTACTTC. The chain employs TRBV7-9 and TRBJ2-5; 7 positions match TRBD1. CDR1 is SEHNR, CDR2 FQNEAQ, per germline (reference sequence). J was trimmed by 5 bases and V by 4 bases; bases with no gene match: 4. The CDR3 is made up of 13 amino acids.

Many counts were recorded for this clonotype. The CDR3 nucleotides read TGTGCCAGCAGTTACTACAGCACAGATACGCAGTATTTT. It is translated as CASSYYSTDTQYF. The J gene is TRBJ2-3, the V gene TRBV2; no definite D call. V was trimmed by 5 bases and J by 0 bases, leaving 6 bases between them. There are 13 residues in the CDR3. Germline CDR1 reads SNHLY; CDR2 reads FYNNEI.

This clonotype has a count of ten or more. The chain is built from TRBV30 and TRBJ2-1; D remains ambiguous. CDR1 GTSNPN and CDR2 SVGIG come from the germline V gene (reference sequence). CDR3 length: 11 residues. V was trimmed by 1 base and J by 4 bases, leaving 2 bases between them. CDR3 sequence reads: CAWSDYNEQFF. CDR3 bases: TGTGCCTGGAGTGATTACAATGAGCAGTTCTTC. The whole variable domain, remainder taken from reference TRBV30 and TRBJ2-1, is SQTIHQWPATLVQPVGSPLSLECTVEGTSNPNLYWYRQAAGRGLQLLFYSVGIGQISSEVPQNLSASRPQDRQFILSSKKLLLSDSGFYLCAWSDYNEQFFGPGTRLTVL.

CDR3 in DNA: TGCAGCGCATTCGGGAGTTCCTACAATGAGCAGTTCTTC. It codes for CSAFGSSYNEQFF. This chain uses TRBV29-1 with TRBJ2-1; the D gene is possibly TRBD2 (6 bases). Trimming cost V 7 bases and J 1 base, with 11 bases left between them. Germline loops: CDR1 SQVTM, CDR2 ANQGSEA. CDR3 size: 13 residues.

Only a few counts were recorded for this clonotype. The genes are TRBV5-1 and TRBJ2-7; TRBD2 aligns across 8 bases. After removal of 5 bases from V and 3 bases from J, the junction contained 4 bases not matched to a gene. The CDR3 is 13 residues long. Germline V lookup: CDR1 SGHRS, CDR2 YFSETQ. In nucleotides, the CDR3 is TGCGCCAGCAGTCGGGAGGGCCTCTACGAGCAGTACTTC. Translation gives CASSREGLYEQYF. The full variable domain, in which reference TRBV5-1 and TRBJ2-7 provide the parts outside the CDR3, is KAGVTQTPRYLIKTRGQQVTLSCSPISGHRSVSWYQQTPGQGLQFLFEYFSETQRNKGNFPGRFSGRQFSNSRSEMNVSTLELGDSALYLCASSREGLYEQYFGPGTRLTVT.

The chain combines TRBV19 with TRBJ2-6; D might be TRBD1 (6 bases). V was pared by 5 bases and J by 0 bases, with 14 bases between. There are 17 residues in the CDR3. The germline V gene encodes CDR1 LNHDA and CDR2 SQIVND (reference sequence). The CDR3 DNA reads TGTGCCAGTAGTTTCCCCGGGACAAACTCTGGGGCCAACGTCCTGACTTTC. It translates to CASSFPGTNSGANVLTF.

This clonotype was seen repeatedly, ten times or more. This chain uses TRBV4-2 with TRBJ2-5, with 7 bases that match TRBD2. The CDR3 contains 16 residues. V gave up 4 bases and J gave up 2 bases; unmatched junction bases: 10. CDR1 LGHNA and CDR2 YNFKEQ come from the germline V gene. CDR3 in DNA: TGTGCCAGCAGCCCTCTCAGCGGGACGACACAAGAGACCCAGTACTTC. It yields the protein CASSPLSGTTQETQYF.

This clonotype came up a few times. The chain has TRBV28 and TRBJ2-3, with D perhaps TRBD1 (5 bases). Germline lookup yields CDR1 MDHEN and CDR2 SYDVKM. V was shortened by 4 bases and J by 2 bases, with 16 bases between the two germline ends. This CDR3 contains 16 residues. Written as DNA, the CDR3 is TGTGCCAGCAGTTCCCAGGGTCCCCGATCCACAGATACGCAGTATTTT. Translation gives CASSSQGPRSTDTQYF.

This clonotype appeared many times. CDR3 loop: CAWTSGRPEQYF. The CDR3, as DNA: TGTGCCTGGACTAGCGGGAGACCCGAGCAGTACTTC. The chain has TRBV30 and TRBJ2-7; 10 positions agree with TRBD2. V lost 4 bases and J lost 6; bases outside the gene matches: 3. Germline V gene lookup returns CDR1 GTSNPN and CDR2 SVGIG (reference sequence). The length of the CDR3 is 12 residues.

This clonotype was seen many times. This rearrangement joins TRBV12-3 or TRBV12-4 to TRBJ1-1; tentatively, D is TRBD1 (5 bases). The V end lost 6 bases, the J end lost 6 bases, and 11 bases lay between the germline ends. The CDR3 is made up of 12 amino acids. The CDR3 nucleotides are TGTGCCAGCAGACAGGAATATTCTGAAGCTTTCTTT. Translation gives CASRQEYSEAFF.

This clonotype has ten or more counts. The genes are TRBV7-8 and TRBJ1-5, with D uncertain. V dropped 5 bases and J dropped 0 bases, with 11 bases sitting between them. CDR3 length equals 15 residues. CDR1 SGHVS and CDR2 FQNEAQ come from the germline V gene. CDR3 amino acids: CASSRSVGSNQPQHF. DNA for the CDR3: TGTGCCAGCAGCAGATCCGTTGGTAGCAATCAGCCCCAGCATTTT.

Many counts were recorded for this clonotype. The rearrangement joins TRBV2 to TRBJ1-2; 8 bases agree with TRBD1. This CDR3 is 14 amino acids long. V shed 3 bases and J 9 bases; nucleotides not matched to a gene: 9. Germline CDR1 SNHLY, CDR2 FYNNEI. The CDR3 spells CASSDGTGTPSYTF. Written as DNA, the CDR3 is TGTGCCAGCAGTGATGGGACAGGTACCCCAAGCTACACCTTC.

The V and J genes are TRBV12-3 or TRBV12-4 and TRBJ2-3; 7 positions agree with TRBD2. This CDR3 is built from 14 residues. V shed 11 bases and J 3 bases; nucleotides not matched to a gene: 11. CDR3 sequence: CASKWGGSTDTQYF. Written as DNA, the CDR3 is TGTGCCTCAAAGTGGGGCGGGAGTACAGATACGCAGTATTTT.

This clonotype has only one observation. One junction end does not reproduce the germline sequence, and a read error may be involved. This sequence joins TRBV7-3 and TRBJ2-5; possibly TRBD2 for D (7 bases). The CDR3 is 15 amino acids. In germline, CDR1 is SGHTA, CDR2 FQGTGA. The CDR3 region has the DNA TGTGCCAACAGCTGGGGAGGGGGAAGGCAAGAGACCCAGTACTTC. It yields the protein CANSWGGGRQETQYF.

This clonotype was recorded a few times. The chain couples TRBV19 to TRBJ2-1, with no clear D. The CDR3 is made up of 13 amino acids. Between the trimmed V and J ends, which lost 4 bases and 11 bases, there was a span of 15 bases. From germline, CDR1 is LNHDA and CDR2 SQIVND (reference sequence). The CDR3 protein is CASSTLDGMQQFF. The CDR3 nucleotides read TGTGCCAGTAGTACCCTAGACGGCATGCAGCAGTTCTTC.